This T cell receptor (beta chain) stems from a study of blood T cell repertoires in COVID-19. The germline V gene encodes CDR1 MNHNS and CDR2 SASEGT. The CDR3 runs 14 residues. V shed 3 bases and J shed 9 bases, with 12 bases lying between them. Only a few counts were recorded for this clone. Measured with immunoSEQ multiplex PCR; TCRdb has only the in-frame clones, and not every one. This table has 250,000 to 350,000 clones, roughly 89% appearing once. The sample comprised PBMCs or T cells enriched from blood (not recorded which). This clonotype was sampled from a woman aged 50 to 65 who had been exposed to COVID-19. V is TRBV6-1 and J is TRBJ1-6, with D unclear. CDR3 nucleotide sequence: TGTGCCAGCAGTGACGAGGGAATAAGTTCACCCCTCCACTTT. This sequence encodes CASSDEGISSPLHF.